The clone carrying this TCR beta chain was seen a single time. The antigen remains unidentified. This CDR3 is 14 amino acids long. V was trimmed by 5 bases and J by 8 bases, leaving 18 bases between them. These data belong to a study of blood T cells in healthy people across ages. Study information: About one barcoded beta molecule per two T cells was the capture yield of template switching.

Through a sample-barcoded 5' primer and a J-beta primer mix, a second PCR was run for roughly 6 to 11 cycles. A tag from a template-switch adaptor with 12 random nucleotides marked each cDNA molecule. One entry per CDR3 protein, called by TCRdb with MiXCR from the 5' RACE reads. Altogether over a million distinct CDR3 sequences are present, about 40% being singletons, with the ten largest covering around 8%. Study conclusions and caveats: The study lacked donor CMV status, which possibly confounded expanded clonotype changes. Per million T cells, the diversity of TCR beta decreased roughly linearly as age advanced.

The TCR comes from a woman under 30 in good health. The sequencing input was blood. This chain uses TRBV12-3 or TRBV12-4 with TRBJ1-2; D remains ambiguous. This CDR3 is CASSPAGGGGGYTF. The CDR3, as DNA: TGTGCCAGCAGTCCGGCGGGTGGCGGAGGGGGCTACACCTTC.